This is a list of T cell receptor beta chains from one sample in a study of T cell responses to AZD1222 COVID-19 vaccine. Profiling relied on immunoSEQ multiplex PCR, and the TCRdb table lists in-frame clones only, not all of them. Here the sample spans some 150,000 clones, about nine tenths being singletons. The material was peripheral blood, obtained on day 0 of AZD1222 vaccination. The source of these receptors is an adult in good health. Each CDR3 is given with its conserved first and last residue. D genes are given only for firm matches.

CDR3: CSVVGTTEQYF; J: TRBJ2-7; D: TRBD2; V: TRBV29-1
CDR3: CASSPQTGSYGYTF; J: TRBJ1-2; D: TRBD1; V: TRBV6-5
CDR3: CASSPFYTGELFF; J: TRBJ2-2; D: -; V: TRBV5-1
CDR3: CASGLSRGRGIPYSNQPQHF; J: TRBJ1-5; D: TRBD1; V: TRBV12-5
CDR3: CASSLGGYEQYF; J: TRBJ2-7; D: -; V: TRBV5-1
CDR3: CASSRGRDTQYF; J: TRBJ2-3; D: -; V: TRBV3-1/TRBV3-2
CDR3: CASSQFTGVRSPLHF; J: TRBJ1-6; D: -; V: TRBV4-1
CDR3: CASSALGGGNEKLFF; J: TRBJ1-4; D: -; V: TRBV27
CDR3: CASSLWGGFPGYTF; J: TRBJ1-2; D: -; V: TRBV5-4
CDR3: CAHDASPNEQFF; J: TRBJ2-1; D: -; V: TRBV2
CDR3: CASSSGRRNTEAFF; J: TRBJ1-1; D: -; V: TRBV6-5
CDR3: CATSRPDRGRAFF; J: TRBJ1-1; D: TRBD1; V: TRBV15
CDR3: CASSTGQRNTGELFF; J: TRBJ2-2; D: TRBD1; V: TRBV5-1
CDR3: CASSGAGTRGEQYF; J: TRBJ2-7; D: TRBD2; V: TRBV10-2
CDR3: CATSRDLVSGTEAFF; J: TRBJ1-1; D: -; V: TRBV15
CDR3: CARSAPWAGVGEKLFF; J: TRBJ1-4; D: -; V: TRBV5-3
CDR3: CASSPTSGSLDTQYF; J: TRBJ2-3; D: TRBD2; V: TRBV7-6
CDR3: CASSFLSEAFF; J: TRBJ1-1; D: -; V: TRBV12-3/TRBV12-4
CDR3: CASSPQVLAGPYEQYF; J: TRBJ2-7; D: TRBD2; V: TRBV5-1
CDR3: CSVEGGTGTNEKLFF; J: TRBJ1-4; D: TRBD1; V: TRBV29-1
CDR3: CASSTGQRNTEAFF; J: TRBJ1-1; D: -; V: TRBV5-1
CDR3: CAWSVPAGRPQHF; J: TRBJ1-5; D: -; V: TRBV30
CDR3: CATSRVLHQETQYF; J: TRBJ2-5; D: -; V: TRBV15